This T cell receptor (beta chain) came from a study of T cell responses to AZD1222 COVID-19 vaccine. Overall study findings and caveats: Spike-specific TCR breadth and depth went up after people got two AZD1222 doses. At study baseline, merely several AZD1222 recipients were seropositive. Among the donors, most were white British and more were female, and clonal diversity was possibly underestimated.

Measured with immunoSEQ multiplex PCR; TCRdb has only the in-frame clones, and not every one. The repertoire holds more than 140,000 clones, with more than 70% as singletons. Trimming removed 1 base from V and 0 bases from J, with 10 bases in between. The germline V gene has CDR1 SGHRS and CDR2 YFSETQ. The length of the CDR3 is 15 residues. To note about this clone: The antigen remains undetermined.

The TCR sequence derives from an adult in good health. Sequencing used peripheral blood, obtained on day 0 of MenACWY control vaccination. The chain employs TRBV5-1 and TRBJ1-2; D gene unclear. The CDR3 DNA follows: TGCGCCAGCAGCTTGAGGTCCGGAGCTAACTATGGCTACACCTTC. This sequence encodes CASSLRSGANYGYTF.